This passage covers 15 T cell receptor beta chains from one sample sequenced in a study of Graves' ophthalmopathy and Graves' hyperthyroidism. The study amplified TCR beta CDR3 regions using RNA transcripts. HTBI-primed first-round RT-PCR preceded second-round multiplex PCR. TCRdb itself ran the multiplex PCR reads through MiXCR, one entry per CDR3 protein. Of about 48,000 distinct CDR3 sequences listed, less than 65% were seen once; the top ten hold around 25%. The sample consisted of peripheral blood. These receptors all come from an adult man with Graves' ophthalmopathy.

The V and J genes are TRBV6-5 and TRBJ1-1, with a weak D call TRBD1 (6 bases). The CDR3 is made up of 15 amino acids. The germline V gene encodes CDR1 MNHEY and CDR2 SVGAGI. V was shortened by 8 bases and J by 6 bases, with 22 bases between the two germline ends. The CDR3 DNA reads TGTGCCAGCGTGGGGGCGTGGCGTCGGGGGGCTGAAGCTTTCTTT. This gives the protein CASVGAWRRGAEAFF.

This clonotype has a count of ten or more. The CDR3 region is CASDTGGNQETQYF. The CDR3 DNA reads TGTGCCAGCGATACCGGGGGAAACCAAGAGACCCAGTACTTC. The chain couples TRBV9 to TRBJ2-5; D perhaps matches TRBD2 (6 bases). Trimming removed 7 bases at V and 0 bases at J, with 13 bases between. The germline gives CDR1 SGDLS, CDR2 YYNGEE. CDR3 size: 14 residues. The whole variable domain, filled in from reference TRBV9 and TRBJ2-5, reads DSGVTQTPKHLITATGQRVTLRCSPRSGDLSVYWYQQSLDQGLQFLIQYYNGEERAKGNILERFSAQQFPDLHSELNLSSLELGDSALYFCASDTGGNQETQYFGPGTRLLVL.

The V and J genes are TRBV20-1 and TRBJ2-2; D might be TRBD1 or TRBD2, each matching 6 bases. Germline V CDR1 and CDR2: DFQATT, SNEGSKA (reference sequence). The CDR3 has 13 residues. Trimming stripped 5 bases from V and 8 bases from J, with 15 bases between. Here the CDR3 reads CSAPTGSGGELFF. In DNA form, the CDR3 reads TGCAGTGCTCCCACAGGGAGCGGGGGGGAGCTGTTTTTT.

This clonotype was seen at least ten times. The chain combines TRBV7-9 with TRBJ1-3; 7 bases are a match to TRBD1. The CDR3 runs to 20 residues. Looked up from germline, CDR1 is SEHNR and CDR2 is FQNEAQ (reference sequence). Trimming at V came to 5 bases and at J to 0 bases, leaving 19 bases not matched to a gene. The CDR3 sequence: CASSLSRASTQGSSGNTIYF. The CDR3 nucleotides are TGTGCCAGCAGCCTTAGTCGCGCGAGCACACAGGGGAGCTCTGGAAACACCATATATTTT.

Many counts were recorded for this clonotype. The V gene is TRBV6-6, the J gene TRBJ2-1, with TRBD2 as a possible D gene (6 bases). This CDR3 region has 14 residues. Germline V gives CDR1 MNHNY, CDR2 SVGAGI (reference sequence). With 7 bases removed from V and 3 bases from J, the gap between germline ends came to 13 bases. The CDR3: CASTLWGVYNEQFF. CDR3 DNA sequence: TGTGCCAGCACCCTCTGGGGGGTCTACAATGAGCAGTTCTTC.

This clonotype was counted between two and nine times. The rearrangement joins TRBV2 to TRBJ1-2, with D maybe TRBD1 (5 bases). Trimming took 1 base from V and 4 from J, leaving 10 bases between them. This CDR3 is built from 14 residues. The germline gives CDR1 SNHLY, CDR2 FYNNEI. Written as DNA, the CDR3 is TGTGCCAGCAGTGAAGTAGGCAGGGCCTATGGCTACACCTTC. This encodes CASSEVGRAYGYTF.

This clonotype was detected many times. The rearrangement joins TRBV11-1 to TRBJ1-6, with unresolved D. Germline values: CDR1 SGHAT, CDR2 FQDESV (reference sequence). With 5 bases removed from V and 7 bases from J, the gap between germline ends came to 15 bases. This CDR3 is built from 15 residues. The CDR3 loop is CASSKWTEPNSPLHF. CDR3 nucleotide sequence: TGTGCCAGCAGCAAATGGACGGAACCGAATTCACCCCTCCACTTT.

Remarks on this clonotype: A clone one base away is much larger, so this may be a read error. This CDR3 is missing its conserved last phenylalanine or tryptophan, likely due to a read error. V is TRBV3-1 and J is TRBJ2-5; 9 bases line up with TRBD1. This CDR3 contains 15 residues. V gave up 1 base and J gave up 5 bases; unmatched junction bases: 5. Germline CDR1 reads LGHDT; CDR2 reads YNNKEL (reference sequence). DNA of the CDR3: TGTGCCAGCAGCCAAGGGACAGGGGCCAGGGAGACCCAGTACCTC. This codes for CASSQGTGARETQYL.

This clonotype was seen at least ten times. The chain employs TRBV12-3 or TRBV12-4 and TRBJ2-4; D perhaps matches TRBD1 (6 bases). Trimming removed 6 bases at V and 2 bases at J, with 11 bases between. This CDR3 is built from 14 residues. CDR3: CASSLTGPKNIQYF. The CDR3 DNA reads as TGTGCCAGCAGCTTAACAGGGCCCAAAAACATTCAGTACTTC.

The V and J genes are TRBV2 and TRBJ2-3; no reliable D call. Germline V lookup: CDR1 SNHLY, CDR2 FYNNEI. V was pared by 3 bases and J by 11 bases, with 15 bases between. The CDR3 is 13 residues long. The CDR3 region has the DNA TGTGCCAGCAGTGACGGGCAGTACAATGAGCAGTATTTT. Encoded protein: CASSDGQYNEQYF.

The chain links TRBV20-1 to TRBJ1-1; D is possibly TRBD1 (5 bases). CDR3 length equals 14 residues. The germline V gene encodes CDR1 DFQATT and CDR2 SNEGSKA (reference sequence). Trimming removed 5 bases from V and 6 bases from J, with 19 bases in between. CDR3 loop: CSAARDGTGAEAFF. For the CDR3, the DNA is TGCAGTGCTGCCCGAGATGGGACGGGCGCTGAAGCTTTCTTT.

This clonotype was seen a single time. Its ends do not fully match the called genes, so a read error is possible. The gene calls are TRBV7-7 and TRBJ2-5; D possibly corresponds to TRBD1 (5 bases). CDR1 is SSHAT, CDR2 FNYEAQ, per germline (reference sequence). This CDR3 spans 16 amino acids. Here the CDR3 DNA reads TGTGCTAGCAGCTCATCTTGGGGCCGTGACCAAGAGACCCAGTACTTC. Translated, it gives CASSSSWGRDQETQYF.

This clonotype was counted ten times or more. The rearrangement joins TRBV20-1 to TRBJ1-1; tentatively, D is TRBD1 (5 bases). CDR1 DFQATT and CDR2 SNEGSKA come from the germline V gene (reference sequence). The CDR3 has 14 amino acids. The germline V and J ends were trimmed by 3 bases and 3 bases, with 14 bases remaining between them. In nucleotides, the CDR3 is TGCAGTGCTAGTGTGTCCCTAGGGGACACTGAAGCTTTCTTT. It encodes CSASVSLGDTEAFF.

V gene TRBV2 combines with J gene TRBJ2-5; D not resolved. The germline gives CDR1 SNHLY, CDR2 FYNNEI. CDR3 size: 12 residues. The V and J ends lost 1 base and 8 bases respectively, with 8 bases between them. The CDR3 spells CASSEDRSTQYF. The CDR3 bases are TGTGCCAGCAGTGAAGATCGTAGCACCCAGTACTTC.

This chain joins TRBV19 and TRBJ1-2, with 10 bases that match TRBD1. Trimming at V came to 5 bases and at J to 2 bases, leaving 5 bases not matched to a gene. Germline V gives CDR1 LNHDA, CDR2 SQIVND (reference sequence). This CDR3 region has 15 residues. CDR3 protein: CASSPQTGGNYGYTF. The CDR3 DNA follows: TGTGCCAGTAGTCCCCAGACAGGGGGCAACTATGGCTACACCTTC.